A selection of T cell receptor beta chains follows, all from one sample in a study of blood T cells in healthy people across ages. TCRdb ran MiXCR on the 5' RACE reads and lists one entry per CDR3 protein. Among under 2 million distinct CDR3 sequences listed, 30% to 40% were seen once. Input material: blood. Receptor source: a woman aged 25 to 45 in good health. CDR3s include the opening cysteine and the closing phenylalanine or tryptophan. The D gene is left open where the match is weak. Rows may omit the clone size; those that give it use once, few, many or a size class.

CDR3 DNA	CDR3 protein	V gene	clone size	J gene	D gene
TGTGCCAGCAGTCTAATAGCAGGGGTTTCGGTGAACACTGAAGCTTTCTTT	CASSLIAGVSVNTEAFF	TRBV12-3/TRBV12-4	NA	TRBJ1-1	NA
TGCGCCAGCAGCGACATATACACAGATACGCAGTATTTT	CASSDIYTDTQYF	TRBV5-1	NA	TRBJ2-3	NA
TGTGCCAGCAGCTTAGCTTCGAGAGAAGCCCGGGATACGCAGTATTTT	CASSLASREARDTQYF	TRBV13	NA	TRBJ2-3	NA
TGTGCCAGCAGCTTATTAATAGGGACAGGGCGAGAACCGACTGAAGCTTTCTTT	CASSLLIGTGREPTEAFF	TRBV7-8	NA	TRBJ1-1	TRBD1
TGTGCCGGGGCACAAGGCTATGGCTACACCTTC	CAGAQGYGYTF	TRBV2	NA	TRBJ1-2	NA
TGTGCCAGCAGCTTAGTAGGGGGACAGTCTAATCAGCCCCAGCATTTT	CASSLVGGQSNQPQHF	TRBV7-2	few	TRBJ1-5	TRBD1
TGTGCCAGCAGCTTGGTTCAGGGCCTTACGGGGACCCAGTACTTC	CASSLVQGLTGTQYF	TRBV5-6	NA	TRBJ2-5	NA
TGTACCAGCAGCCCGGAGGCGGTAAATCAGCCCCAGCATTTT	CTSSPEAVNQPQHF	TRBV4-2	NA	TRBJ1-5	NA
TGTGCCAGCAGCCCTAACAGGGCGCGGGCCTACGAGCAGTACTTC	CASSPNRARAYEQYF	TRBV7-9	NA	TRBJ2-7	NA
TGTGCCAGCAGCTTAGCAGGGTATAATTCACCCCTCCACTTT	CASSLAGYNSPLHF	TRBV7-9	many	TRBJ1-6	NA
TGTGCCAGCAACCCCTGGGATATAACAGGGGGAGGAATAGTTTCACCCCTCCACTTT	CASNPWDITGGGIVSPLHF	TRBV5-5	NA	TRBJ1-6	TRBD1
TGTGCCAGCAGCGTAGACCCGCACCCAGATACGCAGTATTTT	CASSVDPHPDTQYF	TRBV9	NA	TRBJ2-3	NA
TGTGCCAGCGATGGCTGGGGAAGTACCTACAATGAGCAGTTCTTC	CASDGWGSTYNEQFF	TRBV2	NA	TRBJ2-1	NA
TGTGCCAGCAGCCAAGACTCGAGCGGGGTATGGGAGCAGTTCTTC	CASSQDSSGVWEQFF	TRBV3-1	few	TRBJ2-1	TRBD2
TGTGCCAGCAGCCCGACCCGGACAGAGTCAAACTATGGCTACACCTTC	CASSPTRTESNYGYTF	TRBV13	few	TRBJ1-2	NA
TGTGCCAGCAGTCCCGGGACTCTCACAGATACGCAGTATTTT	CASSPGTLTDTQYF	TRBV7-2	many	TRBJ2-3	NA
TGTGCCAGCAGCCCCAACGGGGGAGTCGACCAAGAGACCCAGTACTTC	CASSPNGGVDQETQYF	TRBV7-6	few	TRBJ2-5	NA
TGTGCCAGCAGCTGGAACCCCCGGGGGGAGACCCAGTACTTC	CASSWNPRGETQYF	TRBV7-6	NA	TRBJ2-5	NA
TGTGCCAGCACGCGGGGGGGGCGGCAGTTCTTC	CASTRGGRQFF	TRBV6-5	NA	TRBJ2-1	TRBD2
TGCAGTGCTAGTATCCTGAGCGGGGGGGACACCTTCACAGATACGCAGTATTTT	CSASILSGGDTFTDTQYF	TRBV20-1	few	TRBJ2-3	TRBD2
TGCGCCAGCAGCTTGGTTATAGCCGCGGGGGAGACCCAGTACTTC	CASSLVIAAGETQYF	TRBV5-1	NA	TRBJ2-5	NA
TGCAGTGCTTACAGGTCTGTGGCCCAGTACTTC	CSAYRSVAQYF	TRBV20-1	NA	TRBJ2-5	NA
TGCAGTGCTCACAGCGGGGGGGCCGGCACAGATACGCAGTATTTT	CSAHSGGAGTDTQYF	TRBV20-1	few	TRBJ2-3	TRBD2
TGCAGCGTGGGGGACTTACCAGAAGGCCCTTTCTTT	CSVGDLPEGPFF	TRBV29-1	many	TRBJ1-1	NA
TGTGCCAGCAGTGAATGGGGGGCTGACACAGATACGCAGTATTTT	CASSEWGADTDTQYF	TRBV6-1	few	TRBJ2-3	NA
TGTGCCAGCCAAGAGGGGCTTTGGTTGGAGGGGACCCAGTACTTC	CASQEGLWLEGTQYF	TRBV12-3/TRBV12-4	many	TRBJ2-5	NA
TGTGCCAGCAGCTCTGGGGGAGGTCATGAAAAACTGTTTTTT	CASSSGGGHEKLFF	TRBV11-2	NA	TRBJ1-4	NA
TGTGCCTGGAGTGTACATTGGGCTAACTATGGCTACACCTTC	CAWSVHWANYGYTF	TRBV30	NA	TRBJ1-2	NA
TGTGCCAGCAGTTTATTAGGGGGGGTCGACTACAATGAGCAGTTCTTC	CASSLLGGVDYNEQFF	TRBV27	NA	TRBJ2-1	NA
TGTGCCAGCAGCAACGAAAGGAGTAGGGGGGCCTACGAGCAGTACTTC	CASSNERSRGAYEQYF	TRBV3-1	NA	TRBJ2-7	NA
TGTGCCTGGAACCCCCAAGGTTTGGAGACCCAGTACTTC	CAWNPQGLETQYF	TRBV30	NA	TRBJ2-5	NA
TGTGCCAGCAGCCGTGCCCAGGGGGGGAATGAGCAGTTCTTC	CASSRAQGGNEQFF	TRBV7-9	NA	TRBJ2-1	NA
TGTGCCAGCAGCACAGGGATCTCGGCCTACGAGCAGTACTTC	CASSTGISAYEQYF	TRBV7-9	NA	TRBJ2-7	NA
TGTGCCAGCGAGAAGGGGAGTATTGGCTATGGCTACACCTTC	CASEKGSIGYGYTF	TRBV9	NA	TRBJ1-2	NA
TGTGCCAGCAGCCCGACCGGGGCTGACACTGAAGCTTTCTTT	CASSPTGADTEAFF	TRBV7-8	NA	TRBJ1-1	NA
TGTGCCAGCAGCCCCTGGGACAGCAGGTCGTCCGAACTGTTTTTT	CASSPWDSRSSELFF	TRBV6-6	few	TRBJ1-4	TRBD1
TGTGCCACCAGTGGAGACGGCGGTGAGCAGTTCTTC	CATSGDGGEQFF	TRBV24-1	many	TRBJ2-1	NA
TGCGCCAGCTCACCTTCGATCGGACTAGCGGGGGGCAATGAGCAGTTCTTC	CASSPSIGLAGGNEQFF	TRBV18	once	TRBJ2-1	TRBD2
TGTGCCATCAGTGTGGAAGGCGGGACTAGCGGGGGCTATGAGCAGTACTTC	CAISVEGGTSGGYEQYF	TRBV10-3	few	TRBJ2-7	TRBD2
TGCAGTGCTATCGTTCGCACAGATACGCAGTATTTT	CSAIVRTDTQYF	TRBV20-1	NA	TRBJ2-3	NA
TGCGCCAGCAGCCGACTAGTCGCAAACTACGAGCAGTACTTC	CASSRLVANYEQYF	TRBV4-1	NA	TRBJ2-7	NA
TGTGCCAGCAGCCCCCTATCGCGAGCCTCCTACAATGAGCAGTTCTTC	CASSPLSRASYNEQFF	TRBV3-1	NA	TRBJ2-1	NA
TGCAGCGTTACCCGGGACAGGGAAGGCGAGCAGTACTTC	CSVTRDREGEQYF	TRBV29-1	many	TRBJ2-7	TRBD1
TGTGCCAGCAGCGTTTCCGGGACCCCCGGGGAGCGGTTTTTT	CASSVSGTPGERFF	TRBV9	once	TRBJ2-2	NA
TGTGCCAGCAGCGCAGGACGGCGCACAGATACGCAGTATTTT	CASSAGRRTDTQYF	TRBV7-2	many	TRBJ2-3	NA
TGTGCCAGCAGTACTAGCGGGGCCTACCAAGAGACCCAGTACTTC	CASSTSGAYQETQYF	TRBV28	NA	TRBJ2-5	TRBD2
TGCGCCAGCAGTGACTTTAGGGATGCGGAGACCCAGTACTTC	CASSDFRDAETQYF	TRBV10-1	few	TRBJ2-5	NA
TGCGCCAGCCTACAGGGCGGCAGCGTGAACACTGAAGCTTTCTTT	CASLQGGSVNTEAFF	TRBV5-1	NA	TRBJ1-1	NA
TGTGCCAGCAGCCAAAAGTGGGTGGCAGCTTACAATGAGCAGTTCTTC	CASSQKWVAAYNEQFF	TRBV14	NA	TRBJ2-1	NA